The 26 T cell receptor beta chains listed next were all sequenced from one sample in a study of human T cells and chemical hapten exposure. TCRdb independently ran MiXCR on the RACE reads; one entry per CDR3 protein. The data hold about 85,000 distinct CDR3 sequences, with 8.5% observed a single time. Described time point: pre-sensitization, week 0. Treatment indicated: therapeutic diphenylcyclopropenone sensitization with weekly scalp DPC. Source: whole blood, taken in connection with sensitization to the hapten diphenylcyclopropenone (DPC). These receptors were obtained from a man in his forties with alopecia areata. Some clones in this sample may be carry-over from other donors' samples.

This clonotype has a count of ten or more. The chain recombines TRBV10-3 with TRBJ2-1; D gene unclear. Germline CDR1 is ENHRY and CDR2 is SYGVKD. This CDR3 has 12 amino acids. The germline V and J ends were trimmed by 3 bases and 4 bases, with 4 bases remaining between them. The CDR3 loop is CAISDSYNEQFF. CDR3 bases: TGTGCCATCAGTGACAGTTACAATGAGCAGTTCTTC.

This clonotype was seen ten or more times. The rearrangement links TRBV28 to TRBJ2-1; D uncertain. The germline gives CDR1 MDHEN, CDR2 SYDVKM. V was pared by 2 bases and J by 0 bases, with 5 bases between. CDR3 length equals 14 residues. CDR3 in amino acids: CASSLVGSYNEQFF. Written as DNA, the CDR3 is TGTGCCAGCAGTTTAGTAGGCTCCTACAATGAGCAGTTCTTC.

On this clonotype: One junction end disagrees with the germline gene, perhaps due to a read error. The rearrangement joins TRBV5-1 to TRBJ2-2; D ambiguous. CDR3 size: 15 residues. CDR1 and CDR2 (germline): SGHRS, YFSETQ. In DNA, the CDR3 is TGCGCCATCAGCTTGGACCAGCATCCCACCGGGGAGCTGTTTTTT. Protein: CAISLDQHPTGELFF.

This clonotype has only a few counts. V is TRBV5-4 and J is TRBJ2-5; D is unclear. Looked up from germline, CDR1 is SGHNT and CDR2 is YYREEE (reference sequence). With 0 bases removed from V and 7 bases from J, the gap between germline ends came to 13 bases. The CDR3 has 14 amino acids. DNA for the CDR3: TGTGCCAGCAGCTTGGGGGCTGAAGGGCGGACCCAGTACTTC. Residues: CASSLGAEGRTQYF.

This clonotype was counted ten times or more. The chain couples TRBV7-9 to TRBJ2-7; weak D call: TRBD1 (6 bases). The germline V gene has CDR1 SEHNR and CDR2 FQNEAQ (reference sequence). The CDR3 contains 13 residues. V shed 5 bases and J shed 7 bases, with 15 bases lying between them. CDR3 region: CASSRPDSLEQYF. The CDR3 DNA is TGTGCCAGCAGCCGACCGGACAGTCTAGAGCAGTACTTC.

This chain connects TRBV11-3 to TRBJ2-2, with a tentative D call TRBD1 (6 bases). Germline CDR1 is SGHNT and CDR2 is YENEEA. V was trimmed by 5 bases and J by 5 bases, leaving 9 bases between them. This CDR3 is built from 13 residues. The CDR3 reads CASSLRGTGELFF. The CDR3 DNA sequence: TGTGCCAGCAGCCTCAGGGGTACCGGGGAGCTGTTTTTT.

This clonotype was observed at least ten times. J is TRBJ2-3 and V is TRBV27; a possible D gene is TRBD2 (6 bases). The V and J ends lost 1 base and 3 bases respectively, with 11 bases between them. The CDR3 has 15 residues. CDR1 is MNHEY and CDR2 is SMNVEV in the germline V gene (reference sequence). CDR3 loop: CASSLWGERTDTQYF. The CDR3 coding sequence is TGTGCCAGCAGTTTATGGGGGGAGAGGACAGATACGCAGTATTTT.

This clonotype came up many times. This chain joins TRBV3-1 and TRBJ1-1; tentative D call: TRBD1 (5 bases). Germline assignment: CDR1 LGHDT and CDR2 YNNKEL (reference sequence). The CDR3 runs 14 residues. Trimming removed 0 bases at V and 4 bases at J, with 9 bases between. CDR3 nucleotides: TGTGCCAGCAGCCAAGACTTGGGGGGCACTGAAGCTTTCTTT. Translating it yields CASSQDLGGTEAFF.

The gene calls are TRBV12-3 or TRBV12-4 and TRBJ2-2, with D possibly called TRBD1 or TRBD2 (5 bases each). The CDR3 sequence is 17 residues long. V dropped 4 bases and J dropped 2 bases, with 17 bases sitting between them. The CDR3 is CASSSEAGRINTGELFF. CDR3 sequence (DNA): TGTGCCAGCAGTTCGGAGGCAGGGCGAATTAACACCGGGGAGCTGTTTTTT.

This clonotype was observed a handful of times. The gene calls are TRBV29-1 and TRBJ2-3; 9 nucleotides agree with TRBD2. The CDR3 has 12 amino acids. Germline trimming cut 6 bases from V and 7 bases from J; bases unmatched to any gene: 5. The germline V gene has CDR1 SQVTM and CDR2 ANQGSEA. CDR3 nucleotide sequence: TGCAGCGTCTTGACTAGCGGTTATACGCAGTATTTT. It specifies CSVLTSGYTQYF.

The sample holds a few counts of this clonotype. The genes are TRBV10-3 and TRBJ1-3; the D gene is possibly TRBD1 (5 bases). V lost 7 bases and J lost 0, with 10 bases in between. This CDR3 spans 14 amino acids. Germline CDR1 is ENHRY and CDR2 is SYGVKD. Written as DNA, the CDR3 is TGTGCCATCACCGCAGGGCTCTCTGGAAACACCATATATTTT. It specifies CAITAGLSGNTIYF.

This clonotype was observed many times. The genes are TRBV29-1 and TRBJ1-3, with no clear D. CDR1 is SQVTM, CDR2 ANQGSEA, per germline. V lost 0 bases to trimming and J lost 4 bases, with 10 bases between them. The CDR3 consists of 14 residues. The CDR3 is CSVEDILKGNTIYF. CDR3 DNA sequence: TGCAGCGTTGAAGATATCCTTAAAGGAAACACCATATATTTT.

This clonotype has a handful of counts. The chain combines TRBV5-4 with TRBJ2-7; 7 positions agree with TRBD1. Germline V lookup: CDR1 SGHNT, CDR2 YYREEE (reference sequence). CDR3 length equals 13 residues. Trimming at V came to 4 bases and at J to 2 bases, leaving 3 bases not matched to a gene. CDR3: CASSQDRAYEQYV. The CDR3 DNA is TGTGCCAGCAGCCAAGACAGGGCCTACGAGCAGTACGTC.

The CDR3 DNA is TGTGCCAGCAACCTAAGGGGGGAGTCGGGAGAGCAGTACTTC. It codes for CASNLRGESGEQYF. V usage is TRBV2 and J usage is TRBJ2-7, with D perhaps assigned TRBD1 or TRBD2 (6 bases each). The V end was cut by 7 bases, the J end by 7 bases, with 20 bases between. The V gene's germline CDR1 is SNHLY and CDR2 FYNNEI. CDR3 length: 14 amino acids.

The CDR3 sequence is CASSLAGGRTGSTDTQYF. The CDR3, as DNA: TGTGCCAGCAGCTTGGCCGGGGGTCGGACGGGTAGCACAGATACGCAGTATTTT. The chain uses TRBV5-4 and TRBJ2-3, with a possible D match to TRBD2 (6 bases). Germline loops: CDR1 SGHNT, CDR2 YYREEE (reference sequence). The CDR3 covers 18 residues. The V end was cut by 0 bases, the J end by 0 bases, with 17 bases between.

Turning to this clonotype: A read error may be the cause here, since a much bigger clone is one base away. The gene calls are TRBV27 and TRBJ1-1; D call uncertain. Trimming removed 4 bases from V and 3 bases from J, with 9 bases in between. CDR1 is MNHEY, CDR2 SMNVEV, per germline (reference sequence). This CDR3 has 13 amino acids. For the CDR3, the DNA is TGTGCCAGCAGTTCGGCCGGGTACACTGAAGCTTTCTTT. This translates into CASSSAGYTEAFF.

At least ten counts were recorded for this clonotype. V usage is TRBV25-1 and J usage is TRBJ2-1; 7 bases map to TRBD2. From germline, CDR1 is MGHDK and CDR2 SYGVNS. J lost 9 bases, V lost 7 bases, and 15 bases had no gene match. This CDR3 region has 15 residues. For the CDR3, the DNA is TGTGCCAGCAATGGGTTGCGGGAGAATAAGATTGAGCAGTTCTTC. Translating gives CASNGLRENKIEQFF.

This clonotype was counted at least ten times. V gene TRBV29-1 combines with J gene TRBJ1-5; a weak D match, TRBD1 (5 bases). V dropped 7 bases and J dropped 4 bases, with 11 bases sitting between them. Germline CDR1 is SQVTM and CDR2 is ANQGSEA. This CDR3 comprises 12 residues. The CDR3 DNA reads TGCAGCGCCGGGACCCCAAATCAGCCCCAGCATTTT. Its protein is CSAGTPNQPQHF.

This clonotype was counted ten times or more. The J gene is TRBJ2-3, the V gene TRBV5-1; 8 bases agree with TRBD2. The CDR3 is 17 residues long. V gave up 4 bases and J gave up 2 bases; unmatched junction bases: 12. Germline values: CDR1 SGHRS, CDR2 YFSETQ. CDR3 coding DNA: TGCGCCAGCAGCCTCCCCCAGGCGGGAGGTTCCACAGATACGCAGTATTTT. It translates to CASSLPQAGGSTDTQYF.

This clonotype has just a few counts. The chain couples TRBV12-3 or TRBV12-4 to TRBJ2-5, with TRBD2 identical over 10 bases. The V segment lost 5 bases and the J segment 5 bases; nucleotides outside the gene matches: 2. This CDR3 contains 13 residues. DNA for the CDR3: TGTGCCAGCAGTGTACTAGCGGGGGAGACCCAGTACTTC. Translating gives CASSVLAGETQYF.

CDR3 sequence (DNA): TGTGCCAGCAGCTCGGGGACAGGGAACTTCGCCGCAACCTACGAGCAGTACTTC. Its translation: CASSSGTGNFAATYEQYF. The chain uses TRBV27 and TRBJ2-7, with TRBD1 matching 9 bases. Germline V lookup: CDR1 MNHEY, CDR2 SMNVEV (reference sequence). The V segment lost 6 bases and the J segment 2 bases; nucleotides outside the gene matches: 17. The CDR3 runs to 18 residues.

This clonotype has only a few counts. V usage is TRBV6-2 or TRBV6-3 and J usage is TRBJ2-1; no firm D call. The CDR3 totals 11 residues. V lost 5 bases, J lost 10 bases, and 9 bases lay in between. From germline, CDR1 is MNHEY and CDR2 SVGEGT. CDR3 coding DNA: TGTGCCAGCAGTCCCCTGGGCGAGCAGTTCTTC. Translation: CASSPLGEQFF.

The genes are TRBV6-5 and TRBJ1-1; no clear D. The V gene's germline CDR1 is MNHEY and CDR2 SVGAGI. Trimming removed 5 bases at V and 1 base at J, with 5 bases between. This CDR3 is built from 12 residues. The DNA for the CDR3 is TGTGCCAGCAGTCGACAGAACACTGAAGCTTTCTTT. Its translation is CASSRQNTEAFF.

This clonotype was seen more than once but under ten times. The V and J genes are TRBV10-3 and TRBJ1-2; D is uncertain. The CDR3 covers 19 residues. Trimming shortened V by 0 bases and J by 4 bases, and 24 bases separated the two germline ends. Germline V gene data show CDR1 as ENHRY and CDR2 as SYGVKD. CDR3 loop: CAISESLGNREKKLYGYTF. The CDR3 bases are TGTGCCATCAGTGAGTCCCTTGGGAACCGGGAAAAAAAGCTCTATGGCTACACCTTC.

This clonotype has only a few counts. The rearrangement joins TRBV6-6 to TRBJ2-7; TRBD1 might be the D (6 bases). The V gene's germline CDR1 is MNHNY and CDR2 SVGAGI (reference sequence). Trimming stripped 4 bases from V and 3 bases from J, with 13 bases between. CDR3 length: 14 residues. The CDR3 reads CASSSPPDSYEQYF. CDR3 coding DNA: TGTGCCAGCAGTTCGCCCCCGGACAGCTACGAGCAGTACTTC.

CDR3 amino acids: CASSEYANRETQYF. CDR3 nucleotide sequence: TGTGCCAGCAGTGAATATGCTAACAGGGAGACCCAGTACTTC. The rearrangement links TRBV25-1 to TRBJ2-5; D is perhaps TRBD1 (5 bases). V lost 0 bases to trimming and J lost 5 bases, with 10 bases between them. This CDR3 spans 14 amino acids. Germline V CDR1 and CDR2: MGHDK, SYGVNS.